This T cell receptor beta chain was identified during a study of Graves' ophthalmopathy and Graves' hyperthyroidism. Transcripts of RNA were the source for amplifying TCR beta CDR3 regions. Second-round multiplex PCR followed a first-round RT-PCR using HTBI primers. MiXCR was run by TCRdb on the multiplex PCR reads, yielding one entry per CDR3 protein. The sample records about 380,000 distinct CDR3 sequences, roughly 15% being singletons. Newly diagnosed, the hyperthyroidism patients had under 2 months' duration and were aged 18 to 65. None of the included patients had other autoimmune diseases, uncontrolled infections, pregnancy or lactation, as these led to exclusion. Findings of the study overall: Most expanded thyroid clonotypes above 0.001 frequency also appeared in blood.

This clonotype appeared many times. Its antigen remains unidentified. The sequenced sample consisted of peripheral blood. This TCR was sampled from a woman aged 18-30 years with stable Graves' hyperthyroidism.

In DNA form, the CDR3 reads TGCGCCAGCAGCCATCCCACCGGGACGACGATCCCTGAAGCTTTCTTT. Translated: CASSHPTGTTIPEAFF. This chain uses TRBV4-1 with TRBJ1-1; tentative D call: TRBD1 (5 bases). This CDR3 is built from 16 residues. CDR1 and CDR2 from the germline V gene are MGHRA and YSYEKL. The ends were cut back, 3 bases at V and 6 bases at J, with 20 bases in the middle.